These 11 T cell receptor beta chains originate from one sample sequenced in a study of OX40 agonist ivuxolimab in advanced cancers. Assay: immunoSEQ multiplex PCR; the TCRdb copy retains only in-frame clones and omits some. The repertoire holds 100,000 to 120,000 clones, with about nine tenths as singletons. The specimen comprised CD4+ or CD8+ T cells sorted from blood, sampled in a trial of the OX40 agonist ivuxolimab. The receptors shown here come from an adult with an advanced solid tumor such as melanoma, head and neck, liver or kidney cancer.

This clone was counted once. The V gene is TRBV15, the J gene TRBJ1-5; D is ambiguous. V dropped 1 base and J dropped 7 bases, with 5 bases sitting between them. The CDR3 sequence is 12 residues long. Germline CDR1 LNHNV, CDR2 YYDKDF (reference sequence). The CDR3 is CATSRGVQPQHF. The CDR3 DNA is TGTGCCACCAGCAGAGGAGTACAGCCCCAGCATTTT.

CDR3 protein: CASSQGRLANTGELFF. In nucleotides, the CDR3 is TGCGCCAGCAGCCAAGGTCGACTAGCTAACACCGGGGAGCTGTTTTTT. V is TRBV4-3 and J is TRBJ2-2; 7 bases are a match to TRBD2. This CDR3 has 16 amino acids. V lost 1 base, J lost 2 bases, and 4 bases stayed unmatched. Looked up from germline, CDR1 is LGHNA and CDR2 is YSLEER.

The rearrangement joins TRBV7-9 to TRBJ2-1; 9 nucleotides agree with TRBD1. J gave up 6 bases and V 4 bases, and 7 bases lay outside the gene matches. The germline CDR1 and CDR2 sequences are SEHNR and FQNEAQ (reference sequence). This CDR3 contains 15 residues. The CDR3 bases are TGTGCCAGCAGCTCTCCGGGACAGGGCGTCAATGAGCAGTTCTTC. Translated: CASSSPGQGVNEQFF.

V gene TRBV18 combines with J gene TRBJ1-2; 10 bases match TRBD1. Trimming cost V 2 bases and J 8 bases; bases outside gene matches: 11. CDR1 is KGHSH and CDR2 is LQKENI in the germline V gene. The CDR3 covers 16 residues. CDR3 in DNA: TGTGCCAGCTCACCATCCAGGACAGGGGGGGAAGAGGGCTACACCTTC. Translating gives CASSPSRTGGEEGYTF.

The rearrangement links TRBV7-9 to TRBJ1-3; weak D call: TRBD1 (5 bases). The V end lost 5 bases, the J end lost 3 bases, and 23 bases lay between the germline ends. In germline, CDR1 is SEHNR, CDR2 FQNEAQ (reference sequence). This CDR3 has 18 amino acids. The CDR3 protein is CASSPFIGTLMGGNTIYF. DNA of the CDR3: TGTGCCAGCAGCCCCTTTATCGGGACCCTGATGGGTGGAAACACCATATATTTT.

The chain combines TRBV9 with TRBJ2-3, with 7 bases matching TRBD2. This CDR3 has 23 amino acids. The germline V gene encodes CDR1 SGDLS and CDR2 YYNGEE. V shed 0 bases, J shed 0 bases, and the junction held 25 bases outside the gene matches. CDR3 in DNA: TGTGCCAGCAGCGTAGCCCCGGGCATTTCGAAGCGGGGAGGCGCAACTAGCACAGATACGCAGTATTTT. This sequence encodes CASSVAPGISKRGGATSTDTQYF.

The chain has TRBV6-5 and TRBJ2-7; no clear D gene. The CDR3 totals 14 residues. CDR1 is MNHEY, CDR2 SVGAGI, per germline. The V gene lost 6 bases and the J gene lost 9 bases, with 21 bases spanning the gap. CDR3 amino acids: CASRDPSVWIRQYF. In nucleotides, the CDR3 is TGTGCCAGCAGGGACCCCTCGGTTTGGATTCGGCAGTACTTC.

V is TRBV6-5 and J is TRBJ2-2, with D possibly matching TRBD1 (6 bases). This CDR3 is built from 13 residues. Germline V gene lookup returns CDR1 MNHEY and CDR2 SVGAGI. Trimming took off 0 bases at V and 7 bases at J, with 6 bases between the two ends. CDR3 in amino acids: CASSYSQGGELFF. The DNA of the CDR3 is TGTGCCAGCAGTTACTCACAGGGCGGGGAGCTGTTTTTT.

This chain connects TRBV5-1 to TRBJ1-1; a possible D gene is TRBD1 (6 bases). The germline gives CDR1 SGHRS, CDR2 YFSETQ. Trimming removed 0 bases at V and 3 bases at J, with 9 bases between. The CDR3 is 14 residues long. The CDR3 spells CASSLGNRDTEAFF. The CDR3 DNA reads TGCGCCAGCAGCTTGGGCAACAGGGACACTGAAGCTTTCTTT.

The CDR3 coding sequence is TGTGCCTGTCCCAGTGGAGGGACCATAAACACTGAAGCTTTCTTT. Translation: CACPSGGTINTEAFF. This chain joins TRBV30 and TRBJ1-1; TRBD1 is a possible D gene (5 bases). The V and J ends lost 6 bases and 2 bases respectively, with 19 bases between them. CDR3 size: 15 residues. Per the germline V gene, CDR1 is GTSNPN and CDR2 is SVGIG (reference sequence).

This clone was detected a few times. The chain couples TRBV6-5 to TRBJ1-6; the D gene is possibly TRBD1 (5 bases). The V end lost 2 bases, the J end lost 6 bases, and 8 bases lay between the germline ends. CDR3 length: 14 amino acids. In germline, CDR1 is MNHEY, CDR2 SVGAGI. CDR3 protein: CASSYRGPNSPLHF. In DNA form, the CDR3 reads TGTGCCAGCAGTTACAGGGGCCCTAATTCACCCCTCCACTTT.